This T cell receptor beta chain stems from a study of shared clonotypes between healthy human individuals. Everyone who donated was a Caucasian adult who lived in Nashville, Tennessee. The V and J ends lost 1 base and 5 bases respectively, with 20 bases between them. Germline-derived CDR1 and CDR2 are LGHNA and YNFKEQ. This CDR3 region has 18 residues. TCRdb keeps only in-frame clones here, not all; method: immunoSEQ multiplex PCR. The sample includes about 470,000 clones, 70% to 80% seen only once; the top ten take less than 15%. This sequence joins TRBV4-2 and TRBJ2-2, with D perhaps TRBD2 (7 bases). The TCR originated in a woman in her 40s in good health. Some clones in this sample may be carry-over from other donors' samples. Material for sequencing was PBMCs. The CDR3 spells CASSQAGGGGPGTGELFF. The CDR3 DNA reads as TGTGCCAGCAGCCAAGCCGGAGGGGGAGGGCCTGGGACCGGGGAGCTGTTTTTT.